Sequencing of this T cell receptor (beta chain) was carried out in a study of T cell repertoires in cytomegalovirus infection. Study background: CMV infection and matching HLA type were both indicated by public TCR beta signatures.

MiXCR was run by TCRdb on the reads, yielding one entry per CDR3 protein. The sample holds under 800,000 distinct CDR3 sequences, 20% to 25% seen once. This clonotype was detected a few times. The sample comprised CD8+ T cells from PBMCs. This TCR derives from a human donor in good health (CMV status not recorded). Some clones in this sample may be carry-over from other donors' samples.

In nucleotides, the CDR3 is TGCAGCGTATCCCTAGGACAGGGATACACTGAAGCTTTCTTT. It is translated as CSVSLGQGYTEAFF. The gene calls are TRBV29-1 and TRBJ1-1; 8 bases are shared with TRBD1. Germline loops: CDR1 SQVTM, CDR2 ANQGSEA. Germline trimming cut 6 bases from V and 3 bases from J; bases unmatched to any gene: 9. The CDR3 sequence is 14 residues long.